Each of the 21 T cell receptor beta chains below was sequenced from the same sample in a study of post-analysis software for immune sequencing data. Each TCR beta cDNA library carried unique molecular identifiers. TCRdb called the PCR reads again in MiXCR, with one record for every CDR3 protein. The data contain hundreds of thousands of distinct CDR3 sequences, less than 35% of them singletons. No antigen has been identified for these receptors. The study's findings and limits: Four to six TRBV segments were more frequent in patients than controls; TRBV5-6, TRBV5-1 and TRBV20-1 belonged to this group.

Sequenced sample: blood. The receptors shown here come from a girl aged 10-17 years with multiple sclerosis.

The V and J genes are TRBV18 and TRBJ2-1; 10 nucleotides agree with TRBD2. This CDR3 is built from 15 residues. Germline trimming cut 5 bases from V and 5 bases from J; bases unmatched to any gene: 6. CDR1 and CDR2 (germline): KGHSH, LQKENI. In DNA form, the CDR3 reads TGTGCCAGCTCAGGCCTAGCGGGAGCGAACAATGAGCAGTTCTTC. It translates to CASSGLAGANNEQFF.

The chain joins TRBV12-3 or TRBV12-4 to TRBJ2-2; D ambiguous. V dropped 8 bases and J dropped 6 bases, with 7 bases sitting between them. The CDR3 has 11 amino acids. The CDR3: CASFYAGELFF. The CDR3, as DNA: TGTGCCAGCTTTTACGCCGGGGAGCTGTTTTTT.

The gene calls are TRBV5-1 and TRBJ2-5; the match to TRBD2 covers 9 bases. This CDR3 is 16 amino acids long. Germline V gives CDR1 SGHRS, CDR2 YFSETQ. V trimming: 0 bases; J trimming: 6 bases; junction bases outside the gene matches: 9. CDR3 sequence (DNA): TGCGCCAGCAGCTTGGAGGTGGCGGGGGGGCCAAAGACCCAGTACTTC. Residues: CASSLEVAGGPKTQYF.

About this clonotype: A read error may account for a junction end that differs from germline. This chain uses TRBV7-2 with TRBJ1-1, with D hard to call. In germline, CDR1 is SGHTA, CDR2 FQGNSA. The CDR3 is 13 residues long. The DNA for the CDR3 is TGTGCCGGCAGCTCGAGAGGGAACACTGAAGCTTTCTTT. This codes for CAGSSRGNTEAFF.

This clonotype was detected once. V usage is TRBV9 and J usage is TRBJ1-6; a possible D gene is TRBD1 (6 bases). V was clipped by 3 bases and J by 4 bases, with 14 bases between them. This CDR3 is 16 amino acids long. Germline CDR1 SGDLS, CDR2 YYNGEE. The CDR3 nucleotides are TGTGCCAGCAGCGCTAGGGGGGCGCGTTATAATTCACCCCTCCACTTT. This gives the protein CASSARGARYNSPLHF. Full variable domain (missing parts from reference TRBV9 and TRBJ1-6): DSGVTQTPKHLITATGQRVTLRCSPRSGDLSVYWYQQSLDQGLQFLIQYYNGEERAKGNILERFSAQQFPDLHSELNLSSLELGDSALYFCASSARGARYNSPLHFGNGTRLTVT.

This clonotype was seen only a few times. This chain joins TRBV11-2 and TRBJ2-7; the D is unclear. Looked up from germline, CDR1 is SGHAT and CDR2 is FQNNGV. This CDR3 contains 13 residues. Trimming stripped 1 base from V and 3 bases from J, with 7 bases between. The CDR3 coding sequence is TGTGCCAGCAGCTTAGGATCTTACTACGAGCAGTACTTC. The encoded protein is CASSLGSYYEQYF.

This clonotype was seen only a few times. V gene TRBV10-3 combines with J gene TRBJ2-1, with TRBD1 as a possible D gene (7 bases). The CDR3 length is 16 residues. The ends were cut back, 4 bases at V and 0 bases at J, with 13 bases in the middle. Germline CDR1 is ENHRY and CDR2 is SYGVKD. CDR3 sequence reads: CAISVEGAPSYNEQFF. The CDR3 DNA is TGTGCCATCAGTGTGGAGGGGGCCCCCTCCTACAATGAGCAGTTCTTC.

The CDR3 sequence: CSASGRGAGYSYNEQYF. DNA of the CDR3: TGCAGTGCTAGTGGTCGGGGTGCGGGATACTCCTACAATGAGCAGTACTTC. V usage is TRBV20-1 and J usage is TRBJ2-1, with D tentatively TRBD2 (6 bases). The last part of the DNA fits TRBJ2-7 better; the J call may be wrong. The CDR3 runs to 17 residues. CDR1 and CDR2 from the germline V gene are DFQATT and SNEGSKA (reference sequence).

This chain's CDR3 is CASSVSDSGMMDTQYF. The CDR3 nucleotides read TGTGCCAGCAGCGTTTCAGATAGCGGAATGATGGATACGCAGTATTTT. V is TRBV9 and J is TRBJ2-3; D might be TRBD2 (6 bases). The CDR3 has 16 residues. Germline values: CDR1 SGDLS, CDR2 YYNGEE. The ends were cut back, 2 bases at V and 6 bases at J, with 19 bases in the middle.

The chain uses TRBV11-1 and TRBJ2-1, with 12 nucleotides matching TRBD2. V lost 5 bases to trimming and J lost 4 bases; unmatched junction nucleotides: 3. This CDR3 has 15 amino acids. Germline values: CDR1 SGHAT, CDR2 FQDESV (reference sequence). CDR3 residues: CASSETSGGYNEQFF. Written as DNA, the CDR3 is TGTGCCAGCAGCGAAACTAGCGGGGGGTACAATGAGCAGTTCTTC.

J is TRBJ2-5 and V is TRBV20-1; 10 nucleotides agree with TRBD2. V dropped 5 bases and J dropped 3; count of bases not matched to a gene: 12. This CDR3 spans 16 amino acids. In germline, CDR1 is DFQATT, CDR2 SNEGSKA (reference sequence). The CDR3 nucleotides read TGCAGTGCTTCTTCCGGACTAGCGGCTAAGGAAGAGACCCAGTACTTC. Its protein product is CSASSGLAAKEETQYF.

This clonotype was observed a few times. The chain employs TRBV6-5 and TRBJ2-5, with 7 bases lining up with TRBD1. Germline assignment: CDR1 MNHEY and CDR2 SVGAGI. The junction had 9 bases not matched to a gene; V was cut back by 6 bases and J by 2 bases. The CDR3 runs to 15 residues. CDR3 sequence: CASRAGTVIQETQYF. The CDR3, as DNA: TGTGCCAGCAGGGCCGGGACAGTCATACAAGAGACCCAGTACTTC.

The chain joins TRBV3-1 to TRBJ2-4, with D perhaps matching TRBD2 (5 bases). Germline lookup yields CDR1 LGHDT and CDR2 YNNKEL (reference sequence). The CDR3 is 16 amino acids. Trimming took 1 base from V and 7 from J, leaving 17 bases between them. DNA for the CDR3: TGTGCCAGCAGCCAAGTAACCGGGGTCGGCCCTAACATTCAGTACTTC. Amino acid sequence: CASSQVTGVGPNIQYF.

Of note for this clonotype: Being one base from a much bigger clone, this may be a read error. The chain has TRBV10-3 and TRBJ2-5; TRBD2 is a possible D gene (5 bases). The germline V gene has CDR1 ENHRY and CDR2 SYGVKD. This CDR3 has 17 residues. V lost 0 bases and J lost 2, with 16 bases in between. The CDR3 loop reads CAISESAARDPQETQYF. For the CDR3, the DNA is TGTGCCATCAGTGAGTCCGCCGCGAGGGATCCTCAAGAGACCCAGTACTTC.

The chain employs TRBV6-6 and TRBJ1-5, with 9 bases matching TRBD1. The CDR3 consists of 17 residues. CDR1 and CDR2 from the germline V gene are MNHNY and SVGAGI (reference sequence). V gave up 6 bases and J gave up 2 bases; unmatched junction bases: 11. The CDR3 sequence is CASRDPGQGGGNQPQHF. Here the CDR3 DNA reads TGTGCCAGCAGGGATCCGGGACAGGGAGGTGGCAATCAGCCCCAGCATTTT.

This clonotype was counted a few times. V gene TRBV20-1 combines with J gene TRBJ2-1; a possible D gene is TRBD2 (6 bases). The CDR3 runs 16 residues. The germline gives CDR1 DFQATT, CDR2 SNEGSKA (reference sequence). V was trimmed by 0 bases and J by 0 bases, leaving 12 bases between them. CDR3: CSARDIAGPSYNEQFF. The CDR3 nucleotides read TGCAGTGCTAGAGATATCGCGGGACCCTCCTACAATGAGCAGTTCTTC.

In regard to this clonotype: The conserved closing phenylalanine or tryptophan is absent in this CDR3, likely reflecting a read error. The chain recombines TRBV6-5 with TRBJ2-7, with D tentatively TRBD2 (5 bases). V shed 0 bases and J shed 1 base, with 7 bases lying between them. There are 14 residues in the CDR3. Germline CDR1 is MNHEY and CDR2 is SVGAGI. The CDR3, as DNA: TGTGCCAGCAGTTACTCTAGCGTTTCCTACGAGCAGTACTGC. Protein product: CASSYSSVSYEQYC.

This chain links TRBV14 with TRBJ2-4, with D tentatively TRBD1 (5 bases). The CDR3 is 14 amino acids. Looked up from germline, CDR1 is SGHDN and CDR2 is FVKESK. The ends were cut back, 1 base at V and 8 bases at J, with 12 bases in the middle. CDR3 residues: CASSQAGSGYIQYF. DNA of the CDR3: TGTGCCAGCAGCCAAGCAGGGTCCGGGTACATTCAGTACTTC.

This chain uses TRBV6-6 with TRBJ2-5, with a tentative D call TRBD2 (6 bases). The J call is doubtful: the DNA matches TRBJ2-7 better. Per the germline V gene, CDR1 is MNHNY and CDR2 is SVGAGI (reference sequence). There are 14 residues in the CDR3. The CDR3 region is CASSDTAGIDEQYF. In nucleotides, the CDR3 is TGTGCCAGCAGCGACACGGCGGGGATCGACGAGCAGTACTTC.

This clonotype was picked up a small number of times. The V gene is TRBV20-1, the J gene TRBJ1-5, with 7 bases aligning to TRBD1. This CDR3 is 17 amino acids long. Germline trimming cut 0 bases from V and 5 bases from J; bases unmatched to any gene: 13. Germline V CDR1 and CDR2: DFQATT, SNEGSKA (reference sequence). CDR3 region: CSARDPNRGGFDQPQHF. DNA of the CDR3: TGCAGTGCTAGAGATCCCAACAGGGGAGGGTTTGATCAGCCCCAGCATTTT.

This clonotype was observed a handful of times. The J gene is TRBJ2-3, the V gene TRBV5-1; no firm D call. Germline V gene sequence: CDR1 SGHRS, CDR2 YFSETQ. The length of the CDR3 is 15 residues. Trimming took off 0 bases at V and 6 bases at J, with 14 bases between the two ends. The CDR3 nucleotides read TGCGCCAGCAGCTTGGCCTCTAGTTCCCTGGATACGCAGTATTTT. Residues: CASSLASSSLDTQYF. The complete variable domain, with remaining parts taken from reference TRBV5-1 and TRBJ2-3, reads KAGVTQTPRYLIKTRGQQVTLSCSPISGHRSVSWYQQTPGQGLQFLFEYFSETQRNKGNFPGRFSGRQFSNSRSEMNVSTLELGDSALYLCASSLASSSLDTQYFGPGTRLTVL.